A selection of T cell receptor beta chains follows, all from one sample in a study of graft-versus-host responses after intestinal transplantation. For these TCRs, the target antigens are not known. TCRdb's table, derived via immunoSEQ multiplex PCR, lists solely in-frame clones and lacks some. The sample includes roughly 99,000 clones, about 87% of them seen just once. Here the sequenced sample was unstimulated CD4+ T cells sorted from spleen or lymph node cells, taken before transplant. These receptors were obtained from a human donor who was the organ donor for an intestinal transplant. CDR3s include the opening cysteine and the closing phenylalanine or tryptophan. Fields, in order: clone size, V gene, D gene, J gene, CDR3 DNA, CDR3 protein. A D gene is named only where the DNA matches it firmly. The size field is filled for only some rows; it gives once, few, many or a size class.

once	TRBV19	TRBD1	TRBJ1-6	TGTGCCAGTAGGGAACAGGGGCTCGGGGCACCCCTCCACTTT	CASREQGLGAPLHF
NA	TRBV9	NA	TRBJ2-7	TGTGCCAGCAGCGCGGGACCCGCCGGCTACGAGCAGTACTTC	CASSAGPAGYEQYF
NA	TRBV6-1	TRBD1	TRBJ1-5	TGTGCCAGCAGTGTCATGGACAGGGGGCGTCGTCAGCCCCAGCATTTT	CASSVMDRGRRQPQHF
NA	TRBV19	NA	TRBJ1-6	TGTGCCAGTAGTACATACAGGGTTTTAAATTCACCCCTCCACTTT	CASSTYRVLNSPLHF
NA	TRBV5-6	TRBD2	TRBJ2-1	TGTGCCAGCAGCTTGAGGCTGCGGGGGTCCTACAATGAGCAGTTCTTC	CASSLRLRGSYNEQFF
NA	TRBV21-1	NA	TRBJ2-7	TGTGCCAGCAGCAAAGAGGGGTACTCCTACGAGCAGTACTTC	CASSKEGYSYEQYF
NA	TRBV5-1	TRBD1	TRBJ2-2	TGCGCCAGCAGCTTGCTACAGGGGGTGGGGACCGGGGAGCTGTTTTTT	CASSLLQGVGTGELFF
NA	TRBV5-1	TRBD2	TRBJ2-1	TGCGCCAGCAGCAAGACTAGCGGGAGACGAGATGAGCAGTTCTTC	CASSKTSGRRDEQFF
NA	TRBV9	TRBD1	TRBJ1-6	TGTGCCAGCAGCGTAGAGGGACAGGGAACACCCCTCCACTTT	CASSVEGQGTPLHF
NA	TRBV15	NA	TRBJ2-7	TGTGCCACCAGCAGAGGGTTGAGTAGCGGCTCCTACGAGCAGTACTTC	CATSRGLSSGSYEQYF
few	TRBV2	TRBD1	TRBJ1-5	TGTGCCAGCAGTGTTGTCGCAGGGGGCATTCCCAATCAGCCCCAGCATTTT	CASSVVAGGIPNQPQHF
NA	TRBV5-5	TRBD2	TRBJ2-3	TGTGCCAGCAGCTTGGGCAGTAGCGGGACAACAGATACGCAGTATTTT	CASSLGSSGTTDTQYF
NA	TRBV27	NA	TRBJ1-2	TGTGCCAGCAGTGGACCGAGCGGCTACACCTTC	CASSGPSGYTF
NA	TRBV7-9	NA	TRBJ1-6	TGTGCCAGCAGCTTCAGAGGGCCGGCTGCGGATTCACCCCTCCACTTT	CASSFRGPAADSPLHF
NA	TRBV6-1	TRBD1	TRBJ1-1	TGTGCCAGCAGTGATTTCCGGGACAGGGGAGAAGCTTTCTTT	CASSDFRDRGEAFF
NA	TRBV5-5	NA	TRBJ2-1	TGTGCCAGCAGCTTACCGGACAGCTCCTACAATGAGCAGTTCTTC	CASSLPDSSYNEQFF
NA	TRBV5-4	NA	TRBJ2-3	TGTGCCAGCAGCTTGGAGGGCACAGATACGCAGTATTTT	CASSLEGTDTQYF
NA	TRBV5-1	NA	TRBJ1-1	TGCGCCAGCAGCTTTCGGGTGAACACTGAAGCTTTCTTT	CASSFRVNTEAFF
NA	TRBV19	TRBD1	TRBJ2-7	TGTGCCAGTAGTGGACGACAGGGGAACTCCTACGAGCAGTACTTC	CASSGRQGNSYEQYF
NA	TRBV29-1	NA	TRBJ2-1	TGCAGCGTTGGCCAGCTGACCTACAATGAGCAGTTCTTC	CSVGQLTYNEQFF
NA	TRBV7-2	TRBD2	TRBJ2-7	TGTGCCAGCAGCTATCGCGGGGGACCCCTCTACGAGCAGTACTTC	CASSYRGGPLYEQYF
NA	TRBV18	NA	TRBJ2-5	TGTGCCAGCTCACCTGCCACCGCAGGAGTAGAGACCCAGTACTTC	CASSPATAGVETQYF
NA	TRBV5-4	NA	TRBJ1-6	TGTGCCAGCAGATGGGACGGGAATTCACCCCTCCACTTT	CASRWDGNSPLHF
NA	TRBV4-2	TRBD1	TRBJ1-6	TGTGCCAGCAGCCTAGGGACAGGGGGCTATAATTCACCCCTCCACTTT	CASSLGTGGYNSPLHF
once	TRBV10-1	NA	TRBJ1-1	TGCGCCAGCCGCCCTCGGGGTGAAGCTTTCTTT	CASRPRGEAFF
NA	TRBV19	NA	TRBJ1-5	TGTGCCAGTAAGGGGGTGGGGTTGGTTAAGGTTCAGCCCCAGCATTTT	CASKGVGLVKVQPQHF
NA	TRBV12-2	NA	TRBJ2-1	TGTGCAAGTCGCTTAGGATCCGGGACAGAGTCCTACAATGAGCAGTTCTTC	CASRLGSGTESYNEQFF
NA	TRBV10-2	TRBD1	TRBJ2-6	TGCGCCAGCAGTGTGGACAGGACATACTCTGGGGCCAACGTCCTGACTTTC	CASSVDRTYSGANVLTF
once	TRBV29-1	NA	TRBJ2-2	TGCAGCGTTGAAGGTCGGGCGACCGGGGAGCTGTTTTTT	CSVEGRATGELFF
medium-sized	TRBV4-1	TRBD1	TRBJ1-3	TGCGCCAGCAGCCAAGATATCATTGACAGGGTTTTTTTCACCATATATTTT	CASSQDIIDRVFFTIYF
NA	TRBV7-2	TRBD1	TRBJ2-1	TGTGCCAGCAGCTTACAGGGGGCAGATGAGCAGTTCTTC	CASSLQGADEQFF
NA	TRBV6-6	NA	TRBJ1-2	TGTGCCAGCACCTCCCCCAGAGGGGGGGACTATGGCTACACCTTC	CASTSPRGGDYGYTF
NA	TRBV19	NA	TRBJ2-5	TGTGCCAGTAGTATAGGAGGGGGAAGGGTAGAGACCCAGTACTTC	CASSIGGGRVETQYF
NA	TRBV4-1	NA	TRBJ2-1	TGCGCCAGCAGCCAAGGGACTTACTCCTACAATGAGCAGTTCTTC	CASSQGTYSYNEQFF
NA	TRBV6-1	TRBD1	TRBJ2-7	TGTGCCAGCAGGCGACAGGGTACGGACGAGCAGTACTTC	CASRRQGTDEQYF
NA	TRBV5-4	NA	TRBJ1-5	TGTGCCAGCAGCGCGGACATCCGAGGGCCCCAGCATTTT	CASSADIRGPQHF
NA	TRBV19	NA	TRBJ1-5	TGTGCCATGCGTGGGGACACACCACCAAGACCCCAGCATTTT	CAMRGDTPPRPQHF
NA	TRBV10-3	TRBD1	TRBJ2-7	TGTGCCATCAGCTCCGGGACAGGGTACCACGAGCAGTACTTC	CAISSGTGYHEQYF
NA	TRBV19	TRBD2	TRBJ2-4	TGTGCCAGTAGTATCACCGAGACTAGCGGGAACATTCAGTACTTC	CASSITETSGNIQYF
NA	TRBV9	NA	TRBJ1-1	TGTGCCAGCAGTCCTACCATGGTGAACACTGAAGCTTTCTTT	CASSPTMVNTEAFF
NA	TRBV2	TRBD2	TRBJ2-5	TGTGCCAGCAGATCACTTCGGACTAGCGGACAAGAGACCCAGTACTTC	CASRSLRTSGQETQYF
few	TRBV6-5	TRBD2	TRBJ2-1	TGTGCCAGCAGTAGAGCGGGAGGAATAAACAATGAGCAGTTCTTC	CASSRAGGINNEQFF
NA	TRBV18	NA	TRBJ2-7	TGTGTCAGCTCACTACGGACCGAGATCTCCTACGAGCAGTACTTC	CVSSLRTEISYEQYF
few	TRBV10-3	TRBD1	TRBJ1-4	TGTGCCACCTGGACAGGTTCCAATGAAAAACTGTTTTTT	CATWTGSNEKLFF